Shown below are 14 T cell receptor beta chains from a single sample sequenced in a study of human T cells and chemical hapten exposure. Time point: pre-sensitization, week 0. Treatment here: therapeutic diphenylcyclopropenone sensitization with weekly scalp DPC. Each CDR3 protein gets one entry after TCRdb re-called the RACE reads with MiXCR. Of some 38,000 distinct CDR3 sequences listed, roughly 7.2% are singletons. Sequenced material: whole blood, taken in connection with sensitization to the hapten diphenylcyclopropenone (DPC). These receptors came from a woman aged 45-65 years with alopecia areata. Some clones in this sample may be carry-over from other donors' samples.

This clonotype has only a few counts. The V call is TRBV5-1, the J call TRBJ2-1, with 8 bases identical to TRBD1. The CDR3 is made up of 18 amino acids. CDR1 SGHRS and CDR2 YFSETQ come from the germline V gene. V shed 4 bases and J 0 bases; nucleotides not matched to a gene: 12. Written as DNA, the CDR3 is TGCGCCAGCAGCACAGGGACAGGCCTTGAGAGCTCCTACAATGAGCAGTTCTTC. Residues: CASSTGTGLESSYNEQFF. Combining the CDR3 with reference TRBV5-1 and TRBJ2-1 gives the whole variable domain KAGVTQTPRYLIKTRGQQVTLSCSPISGHRSVSWYQQTPGQGLQFLFEYFSETQRNKGNFPGRFSGRQFSNSRSEMNVSTLELGDSALYLCASSTGTGLESSYNEQFFGPGTRLTVL.

This clonotype was detected many times. This sequence joins TRBV20-1 and TRBJ2-1, with 7 bases matching TRBD2. Losses at the gene ends were 4 bases for V and 0 bases for J; bases not matched to a gene: 6. Germline CDR1 and CDR2: DFQATT and SNEGSKA (reference sequence). The CDR3 has 15 residues. CDR3 in amino acids: CSATLLANSYNEQFF. The CDR3 DNA follows: TGCAGTGCTACCTTACTAGCGAACTCCTACAATGAGCAGTTCTTC.

This clonotype was picked up many times. The chain joins TRBV5-6 to TRBJ2-4, with D unresolved. The CDR3 loop spans 16 amino acids. Per germline, CDR1 SGHDT and CDR2 YYEEEE. Trimming removed 1 base at V and 1 base at J, with 12 bases between. DNA of the CDR3: TGTGCCAGCAGCTTGTTCCAGAACTTCGCCAAAAACATTCAGTACTTC. Translated: CASSLFQNFAKNIQYF.

This clonotype was seen at least ten times. The rearrangement joins TRBV7-2 to TRBJ2-7, with a tentative D call TRBD2 (6 bases). The germline V gene has CDR1 SGHTA and CDR2 FQGNSA. V lost 5 bases, J lost 2 bases, and 16 bases lay in between. This CDR3 is built from 15 residues. CDR3 DNA sequence: TGTGCCAGCAGCATCCGGGCCTCGGGAGCCTACGAGCAGTACTTC. The encoded protein is CASSIRASGAYEQYF.

This clonotype appeared many times. The V gene is TRBV20-1, the J gene TRBJ2-7; 9 positions agree with TRBD2. CDR1 and CDR2 from the germline V gene are DFQATT and SNEGSKA (reference sequence). The CDR3 covers 15 residues. V was pared by 4 bases and J by 4 bases, with 11 bases of the junction left unmatched. CDR3 residues: CSAIQPASGTYEQYF. CDR3 bases: TGCAGTGCTATTCAACCGGCTAGCGGGACGTACGAGCAGTACTTC.

This clonotype was seen repeatedly, ten times or more. The chain recombines TRBV6-1 with TRBJ2-7; possibly TRBD1 for D (6 bases). V lost 6 bases and J 3 bases, leaving 18 bases between the germline ends. Germline V lookup: CDR1 MNHNS, CDR2 SASEGT. The CDR3 is made up of 15 amino acids. The CDR3 reads CASSPRSGVDYEQYF. CDR3 DNA: TGTGCCAGCAGCCCCCGGTCAGGGGTGGACTACGAGCAGTACTTC.

This clonotype occurred many times. The rearrangement links TRBV11-2 to TRBJ2-7, with TRBD2 matching over 10 bases. The CDR3 is made up of 14 amino acids. Trimming removed 5 bases from V and 2 bases from J; junction bases left unmatched: 3. The germline gives CDR1 SGHAT, CDR2 FQNNGV. DNA of the CDR3: TGTGCCAGCAGCCGGGGACTAGCGCCCTACGAGCAGTACTTC. Protein sequence: CASSRGLAPYEQYF.

The V and J genes are TRBV7-6 and TRBJ2-7; D gene ambiguous. CDR1 and CDR2 (germline): SGHVS, FNYEAQ. The ends were cut back, 5 bases at V and 2 bases at J, with 10 bases in the middle. The CDR3 has 13 residues. The CDR3: CASSTTPAYEQYF. In DNA, the CDR3 is TGTGCCAGCAGCACGACCCCGGCCTACGAGCAGTACTTC.

This clonotype was picked up many times. The V call is TRBV6-6, the J call TRBJ2-1, with no clear D. Germline CDR1 is MNHNY and CDR2 is SVGAGI (reference sequence). Trimming cost V 8 bases and J 2 bases, with 13 bases left between them. The CDR3 length is 14 residues. CDR3 DNA sequence: TGTGCCAGCCTCTCGGGCGGACCCTACAATGAGCAGTTCTTC. Translating it yields CASLSGGPYNEQFF.

In the case of this clonotype: Possible read error: a much larger clone is one base away. The conserved final phenylalanine or tryptophan is absent from the CDR3, which likely points to a read error. This sequence joins TRBV6-2 or TRBV6-3 and TRBJ1-6; 10 bases match TRBD1. Trimming at V came to 5 bases and at J to 7 bases, leaving 5 bases not matched to a gene. CDR3 length equals 15 residues. CDR1 is MNHEY, CDR2 SVGEGT, per germline. The DNA of the CDR3 is TGTGCCAGCAGTCTCCCGGGACAGGGGAATTCACCCCTCCACCTT. It specifies CASSLPGQGNSPLHL.

This clonotype was seen a few times. The chain employs TRBV5-3 and TRBJ2-3; D call uncertain. TRBV5-3 is labeled an ORF, and its function is uncertain. The CDR3 has 18 residues. Between the trimmed V and J ends, which lost 0 bases and 0 bases, there was a span of 17 bases. This CDR3 reads CARSLAPEPPASTDTQYF. CDR3 nucleotide sequence: TGTGCCAGAAGCTTGGCTCCCGAGCCCCCCGCTAGCACAGATACGCAGTATTTT.

The V and J genes are TRBV5-1 and TRBJ2-1, with TRBD2 matching 10 bases. The J segment lost 5 bases and the V segment lost 2 bases, leaving 4 bases of the junction unmatched. The CDR3 consists of 15 residues. Germline CDR1 is SGHRS and CDR2 is YFSETQ. As DNA, the CDR3 is TGCGCCAGCAGCTTTGGTAGCGGGGGGAACAATGAGCAGTTCTTC. Protein product: CASSFGSGGNNEQFF.

The V and J genes are TRBV4-3 and TRBJ1-1; TRBD1 is a possible D gene (5 bases). The V end was cut by 3 bases, the J end by 4 bases, with 12 bases between. Germline V gene data show CDR1 as LGHNA and CDR2 as YSLEER. The CDR3 length is 14 residues. In DNA, the CDR3 is TGCGCCAGCAGCCACGCCGGGGGTAGCACTGAAGCTTTCTTT. It is translated as CASSHAGGSTEAFF.

The sample holds many counts of this clonotype. The CDR3 sequence is CASSVGDGLQYF. CDR3 DNA: TGTGCCAGCAGCGTAGGGGACGGACTACAGTACTTC. The rearrangement uses TRBV9 and TRBJ2-4, with D perhaps TRBD2 (6 bases). Trimming shortened V by 0 bases and J by 13 bases, and 11 bases separated the two germline ends. Germline V gene lookup returns CDR1 SGDLS and CDR2 YYNGEE. This CDR3 is 12 amino acids long.